The 7 T cell receptor beta chains listed next were all sequenced from one sample in a study of cytomegalovirus exposure and HLA in healthy donors. PCR used 60 Vbeta primers and 13 Jbeta primers. The protocol was immunoSEQ multiplex PCR, while the TCRdb copy is restricted to in-frame clones and leaves out a portion. The sample records approximately 170,000 clones, about four fifths being singletons. Sequenced input: PBMCs. These receptors were taken from a man aged 25-45 years in good health and CMV-seropositive.

This sequence joins TRBV6-5 and TRBJ1-4, with TRBD1 matching 10 bases. CDR3 size: 15 residues. Germline CDR1 is MNHEY and CDR2 is SVGAGI. J gave up 7 bases and V 5 bases, and 7 bases lay outside the gene matches. This CDR3 is CASSKTGTGVEKLFF. CDR3 DNA: TGTGCCAGCAGTAAGACCGGGACAGGGGTTGAAAAACTGTTTTTT.

The chain links TRBV7-9 to TRBJ1-1; D gene uncertain. Germline lookup yields CDR1 SEHNR and CDR2 FQNEAQ (reference sequence). V was clipped by 5 bases and J by 10 bases, with 11 bases between them. This CDR3 is built from 11 residues. The CDR3, as DNA: TGTGCCAGCAGCCGGGAGGGTCGAGCTTTCTTT. It yields the protein CASSREGRAFF.

This clone was recorded once. The chain uses TRBV6-5 and TRBJ2-6; maybe TRBD2 (6 bases). The germline gives CDR1 MNHEY, CDR2 SVGAGI. The V gene lost 11 bases and the J gene lost 2 bases, with 10 bases spanning the gap. This CDR3 has 13 amino acids. Written as DNA, the CDR3 is TGTGCCGCGGGGTCCCCTGGGGCCAACGTCCTGACTTTC. Residues: CAAGSPGANVLTF.

J is TRBJ2-2 and V is TRBV28, with D unclear. The CDR3 has 12 residues. The germline CDR1 and CDR2 sequences are MDHEN and SYDVKM. Trimming left V 2 bases short and J 6 bases short, with 4 bases between. The CDR3: CASSLQAGELFF. CDR3 bases: TGTGCCAGCAGTTTACAGGCCGGGGAGCTGTTTTTT.

The rearrangement uses TRBV14 and TRBJ2-7, with D uncertain. Germline loops: CDR1 SGHDN, CDR2 FVKESK. Trimming stripped 0 bases from V and 0 bases from J, with 9 bases between. CDR3 length equals 15 residues. The CDR3: CASSQDLSVSYEQYF. The CDR3 bases are TGTGCCAGCAGCCAAGATTTGTCAGTCTCCTACGAGCAGTACTTC.

The chain joins TRBV30 to TRBJ1-2; D may be TRBD1 (6 bases). Germline CDR1 and CDR2: GTSNPN and SVGIG (reference sequence). CDR3 length equals 13 residues. Trimming pared 4 bases from V and 4 bases from J, leaving 13 bases between. The CDR3 bases are TGTGCCTGGAACCCAACAGGGACCTATGGCTACACCTTC. Its translation is CAWNPTGTYGYTF.

The chain couples TRBV11-2 to TRBJ2-6; possible D gene TRBD2, 5 bases. CDR3 length: 15 amino acids. The V end was cut by 4 bases, the J end by 2 bases, with 9 bases between. Germline CDR1 and CDR2: SGHAT and FQNNGV. The CDR3 coding sequence is TGTGCCAGCAGCTCCTCGGGGACTGGGGCCAACGTCCTGACTTTC. Translation: CASSSSGTGANVLTF.